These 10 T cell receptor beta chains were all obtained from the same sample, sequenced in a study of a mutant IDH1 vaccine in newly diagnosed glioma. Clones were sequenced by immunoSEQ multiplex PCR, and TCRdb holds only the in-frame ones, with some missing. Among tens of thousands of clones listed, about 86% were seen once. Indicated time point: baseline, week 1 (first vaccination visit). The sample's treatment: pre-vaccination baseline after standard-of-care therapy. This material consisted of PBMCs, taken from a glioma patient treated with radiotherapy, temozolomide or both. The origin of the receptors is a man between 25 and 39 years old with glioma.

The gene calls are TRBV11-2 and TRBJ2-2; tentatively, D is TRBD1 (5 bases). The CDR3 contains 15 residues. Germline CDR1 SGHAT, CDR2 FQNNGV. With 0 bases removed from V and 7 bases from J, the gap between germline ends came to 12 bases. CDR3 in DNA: TGTGCCAGCAGCTTAGATGGCAGGGTGAGCGGGGAGCTGTTTTTT. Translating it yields CASSLDGRVSGELFF.

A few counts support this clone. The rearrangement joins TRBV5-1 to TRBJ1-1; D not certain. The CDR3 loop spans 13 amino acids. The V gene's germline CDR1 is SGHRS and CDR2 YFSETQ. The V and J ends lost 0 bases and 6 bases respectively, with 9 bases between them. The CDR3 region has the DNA TGCGCCAGCAGCTTGGCTCTTGAGGCTGAAGCTTTCTTT. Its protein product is CASSLALEAEAFF.

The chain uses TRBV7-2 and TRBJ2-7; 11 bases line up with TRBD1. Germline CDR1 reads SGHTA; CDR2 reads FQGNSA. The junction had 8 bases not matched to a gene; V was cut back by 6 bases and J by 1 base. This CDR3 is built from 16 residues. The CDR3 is CASSPGTGGISYEQYF. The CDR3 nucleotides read TGTGCCAGCAGTCCCGGGACAGGGGGAATTTCCTACGAGCAGTACTTC.

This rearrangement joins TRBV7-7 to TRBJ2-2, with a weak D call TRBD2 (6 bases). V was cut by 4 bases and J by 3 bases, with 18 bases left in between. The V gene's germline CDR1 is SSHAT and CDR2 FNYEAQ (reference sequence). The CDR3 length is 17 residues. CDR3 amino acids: CASSWRRGIRDTGELFF. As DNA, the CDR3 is TGTGCCAGCAGCTGGCGCCGGGGGATAAGGGACACCGGGGAGCTGTTTTTT.

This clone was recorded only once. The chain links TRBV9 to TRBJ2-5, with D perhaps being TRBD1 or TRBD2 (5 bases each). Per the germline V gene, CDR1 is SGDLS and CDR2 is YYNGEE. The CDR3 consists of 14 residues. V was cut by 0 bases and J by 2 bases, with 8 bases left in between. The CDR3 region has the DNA TGTGCCAGCAGCGTAGGGGGACGGCAAGAGACCCAGTACTTC. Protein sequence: CASSVGGRQETQYF.

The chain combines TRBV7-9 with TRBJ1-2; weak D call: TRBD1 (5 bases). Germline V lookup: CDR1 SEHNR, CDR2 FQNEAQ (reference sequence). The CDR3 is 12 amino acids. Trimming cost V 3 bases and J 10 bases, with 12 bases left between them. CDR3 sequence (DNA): TGTGCCAGCAGCTTCGGGCAGGGTCTCTACACCTTC. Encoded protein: CASSFGQGLYTF.

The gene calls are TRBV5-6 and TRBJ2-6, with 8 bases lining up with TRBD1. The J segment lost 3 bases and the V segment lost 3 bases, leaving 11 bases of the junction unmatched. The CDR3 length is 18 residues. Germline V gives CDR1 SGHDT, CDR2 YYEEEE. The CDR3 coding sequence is TGTGCCAGCAGCTCCCTGCGGCAGGGGGCGAATGGGGCCAACGTCCTGACTTTC. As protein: CASSSLRQGANGANVLTF. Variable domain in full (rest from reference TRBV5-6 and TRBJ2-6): DAGVTQSPTHLIKTRGQQVTLRCSPKSGHDTVSWYQQALGQGPQFIFQYYEEEERQRGNFPDRFSGHQFPNYSSELNVNALLLGDSALYLCASSSLRQGANGANVLTFGAGSRLTVL.

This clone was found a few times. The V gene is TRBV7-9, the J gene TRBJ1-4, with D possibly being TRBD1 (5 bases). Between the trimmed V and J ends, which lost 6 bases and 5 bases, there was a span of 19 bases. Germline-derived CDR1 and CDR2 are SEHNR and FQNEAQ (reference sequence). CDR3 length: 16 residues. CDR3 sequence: CASRNGTPAINEKLFF. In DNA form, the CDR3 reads TGTGCCAGCAGAAATGGGACGCCAGCAATCAATGAAAAACTGTTTTTT.

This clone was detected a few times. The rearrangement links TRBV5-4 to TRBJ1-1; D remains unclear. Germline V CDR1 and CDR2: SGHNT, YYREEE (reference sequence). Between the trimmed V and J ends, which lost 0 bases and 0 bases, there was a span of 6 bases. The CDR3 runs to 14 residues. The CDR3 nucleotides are TGTGCCAGCAGCTTGGGGCAGGTGAACACTGAAGCTTTCTTT. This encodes CASSLGQVNTEAFF.

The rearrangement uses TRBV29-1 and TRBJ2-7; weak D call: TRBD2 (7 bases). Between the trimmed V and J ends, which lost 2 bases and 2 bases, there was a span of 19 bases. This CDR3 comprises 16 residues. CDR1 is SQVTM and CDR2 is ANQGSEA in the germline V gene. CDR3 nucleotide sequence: TGCAGCGTTGAAACGGGGCGGGGGCTCTCCACCTACGAGCAGTACTTC. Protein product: CSVETGRGLSTYEQYF.